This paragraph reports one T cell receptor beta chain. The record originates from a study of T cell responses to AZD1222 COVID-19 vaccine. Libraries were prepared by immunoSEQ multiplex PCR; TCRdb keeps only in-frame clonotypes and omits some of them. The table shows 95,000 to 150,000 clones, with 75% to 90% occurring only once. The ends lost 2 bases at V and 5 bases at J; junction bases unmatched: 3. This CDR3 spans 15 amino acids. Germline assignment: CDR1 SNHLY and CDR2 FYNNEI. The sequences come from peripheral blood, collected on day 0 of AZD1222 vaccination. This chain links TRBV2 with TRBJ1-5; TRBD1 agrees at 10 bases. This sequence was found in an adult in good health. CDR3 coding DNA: TGTGCCAGCAGTGAACAGGGACAGGGGTATCAGCCCCAGCATTTT. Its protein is CASSEQGQGYQPQHF.